This TCR beta chain was captured by sequencing in a study of blood T cell repertoires in COVID-19. Here immunoSEQ multiplex PCR was the method, and the copy in TCRdb shows in-frame clones only, minus some. The sample records some 83,000 clones, 60% to 80% being singletons. Trimming took off 4 bases at V and 5 bases at J, with 15 bases between the two ends. CDR3 length: 14 residues. Germline CDR1 is SGHRS and CDR2 is YFSETQ. This TCR was sampled from an elderly woman with acute or convalescent COVID-19. What was sequenced was peripheral blood. This chain uses TRBV5-1 with TRBJ2-5; D ambiguous. The CDR3 protein is CASSSAPPAETQYF. The CDR3 DNA sequence: TGCGCCAGCAGCAGCGCACCTCCGGCGGAGACCCAGTACTTC.